This is a list of T cell receptor beta chains from one sample in a study of tumor-infiltrating lymphocytes in primary liver carcinoma. TCRdb redid the calling of the multiplex PCR reads with MiXCR, one entry per CDR3 protein. The sample lists about 100,000 distinct CDR3 sequences, around two thirds seen once, with 10% to 15% in the top ten. Material: liver tumor tissue from sampling region 2. These receptor sequences come from a woman aged 55-75 years with primary liver carcinoma and hepatitis B virus infection. Both conserved end residues are trimmed from each CDR3.

J: TRBJ1-1
V: TRBV7-9
CDR3: ASSLVNENTEAF

J: TRBJ2-7
V: TRBV29-1
CDR3: SVETSGSWAPYEQY

J: TRBJ2-1
V: TRBV28
CDR3: ADSLPHEQF

J: TRBJ2-3
V: TRBV11-2
CDR3: ASSLSATDTQY

J: TRBJ2-3
V: TRBV12-3/TRBV12-4
CDR3: ASTFRGRRTDTQY

J: TRBJ1-1
V: TRBV6-4
CDR3: ASSDGSGTGEAF

J: TRBJ1-5
V: TRBV4-2
CDR3: ASSHEGRDRQPQH

J: TRBJ2-7
V: TRBV28
CDR3: ASSFLGLASPYEQY

J: TRBJ1-2
V: TRBV11-2
CDR3: ASSLDPIRALRCDYI

J: TRBJ1-1
V: TRBV2
CDR3: ASSEFGGRADAF

J: TRBJ1-2
V: TRBV7-9
CDR3: ASRLGDSENYGYT

J: TRBJ2-2
V: TRBV7-9
CDR3: ASSRSSMSSGTGELF

J: TRBJ1-5
V: TRBV28
CDR3: ASSLLTDMNQPQH

J: TRBJ1-1
V: TRBV6-6
CDR3: ASRQVTGDTEAF

J: TRBJ1-2
V: TRBV28
CDR3: ASTATGIYGYT

J: TRBJ2-7
V: TRBV6-1
CDR3: ASTSSGTAGYDQY

J: TRBJ2-1
V: TRBV29-1
CDR3: SVPSHEDRPYNGQF

J: TRBJ2-7
V: TRBV19
CDR3: ASSWTFETSYKQY

J: TRBJ2-3
V: TRBV6-5
CDR3: ASSYSITTTDTQY

J: TRBJ1-2
V: TRBV6-6
CDR3: TSSYGNRVGYT

J: TRBJ2-7
V: TRBV1
CDR3: TSSQDSAGQPTYEQY

J: TRBJ1-6
V: TRBV6-5
CDR3: AISPRGVPLH

J: TRBJ2-2
V: TRBV5-1
CDR3: VSSLAYSRSQREYGTGELF

J: TRBJ2-3
V: TRBV11-1
CDR3: ANSLRQRAEETH

J: TRBJ2-1
V: TRBV12-3/TRBV12-4
CDR3: ASSLSGSDNEQF

J: TRBJ1-4
V: TRBV4-1
CDR3: ASIHLGNEKLF

J: TRBJ1-4
V: TRBV11-2
CDR3: ASSAPWTGSYEKLF

J: TRBJ2-2
V: TRBV29-1
CDR3: SVEGTSWTRELF

J: TRBJ2-1
V: TRBV10-2
CDR3: ASSDLRGGLNERF

J: TRBJ2-7
V: TRBV11-3
CDR3: ASSPGTGDSYEQY

J: TRBJ2-1
V: TRBV11-2
CDR3: ASSPEDRNGWEHNEQF

J: TRBJ1-1
V: TRBV29-1
CDR3: SVRETDESEAF

J: TRBJ2-1
V: TRBV28
CDR3: ASSRFRTSYNEQF

J: TRBJ1-2
V: TRBV13
CDR3: ASSPREINYGYT

J: TRBJ2-3
V: TRBV5-5
CDR3: ASSLGRGEPPAADTQY

J: TRBJ2-3
V: TRBV11-2
CDR3: ASSSGLAAPDAQY

J: TRBJ1-2
V: TRBV12-3/TRBV12-4
CDR3: ANSSYRYGYGYT

J: TRBJ2-3
V: TRBV6-6
CDR3: TSSYGGRRADTQY

J: TRBJ2-2
V: TRBV29-1
CDR3: GITGHSGGELF

J: TRBJ2-1
V: TRBV25-1
CDR3: ASTVSSGIYEQS

J: TRBJ2-1
V: TRBV5-1
CDR3: ASSPKGDAGRNEQF

J: TRBJ1-1
V: TRBV5-1
CDR3: ASRPEGRTTEAF